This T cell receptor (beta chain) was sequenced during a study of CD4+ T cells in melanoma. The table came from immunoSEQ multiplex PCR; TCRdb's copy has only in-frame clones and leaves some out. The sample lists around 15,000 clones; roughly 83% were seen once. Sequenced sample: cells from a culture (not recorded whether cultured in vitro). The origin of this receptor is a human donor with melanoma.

The CDR3 region is CASRAQVSGANVLTF. The DNA for the CDR3 is TGCGCCAGCCGGGCCCAGGTCTCTGGGGCCAACGTCCTGACTTTC. The rearrangement joins TRBV5-1 to TRBJ2-6, with no clear D. Per the germline V gene, CDR1 is SGHRS and CDR2 is YFSETQ. V was clipped by 7 bases and J by 0 bases, with 11 bases between them. CDR3 length equals 15 residues.